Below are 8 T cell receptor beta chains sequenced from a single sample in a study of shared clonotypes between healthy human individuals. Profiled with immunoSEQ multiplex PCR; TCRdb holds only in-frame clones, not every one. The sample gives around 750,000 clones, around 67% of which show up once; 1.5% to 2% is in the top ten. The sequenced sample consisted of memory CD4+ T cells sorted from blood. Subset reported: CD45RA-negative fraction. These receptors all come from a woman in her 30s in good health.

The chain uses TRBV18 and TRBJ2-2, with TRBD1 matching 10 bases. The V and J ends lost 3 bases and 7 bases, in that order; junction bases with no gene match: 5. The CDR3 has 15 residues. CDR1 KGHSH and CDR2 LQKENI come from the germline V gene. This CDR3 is CASSPLTGGHGELFF. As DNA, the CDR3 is TGTGCCAGCTCACCCCTGACAGGGGGCCACGGGGAGCTGTTTTTT. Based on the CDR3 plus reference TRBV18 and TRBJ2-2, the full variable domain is NAGVMQNPRHLVRRRGQEARLRCSPMKGHSHVYWYRQLPEEGLKFMVYLQKENIIDESGMPKERFSAEFPKEGPSILRIQQVVRGDSAAYFCASSPLTGGHGELFFGEGSRLTVL.

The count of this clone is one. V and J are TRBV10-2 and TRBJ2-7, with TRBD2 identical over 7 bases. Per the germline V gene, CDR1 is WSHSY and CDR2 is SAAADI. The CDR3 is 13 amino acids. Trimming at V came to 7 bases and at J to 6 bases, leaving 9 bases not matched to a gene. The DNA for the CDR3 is TGCGCCAGCAAAGGGACTGGGAGGGCCGAGCAGTACTTC. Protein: CASKGTGRAEQYF.

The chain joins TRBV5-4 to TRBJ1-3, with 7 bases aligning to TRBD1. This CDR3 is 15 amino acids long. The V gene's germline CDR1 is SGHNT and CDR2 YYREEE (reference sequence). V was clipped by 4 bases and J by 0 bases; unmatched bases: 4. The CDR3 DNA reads TGTGCCAGCAGCAACAGGGGATCCTCTGGAAACACCATATATTTT. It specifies CASSNRGSSGNTIYF.

CDR3 amino acids: CASSYSSTGNEKLFF. CDR3 DNA: TGTGCCAGCAGTTACTCTAGTACAGGGAATGAAAAACTGTTTTTT. The chain combines TRBV6-6 with TRBJ1-4; D perhaps matches TRBD1 (6 bases). Germline V gene sequence: CDR1 MNHNY, CDR2 SVGAGI (reference sequence). Deletions cut 0 bases from V and 5 bases from J, with 10 bases between. The CDR3 extends over 15 amino acids.

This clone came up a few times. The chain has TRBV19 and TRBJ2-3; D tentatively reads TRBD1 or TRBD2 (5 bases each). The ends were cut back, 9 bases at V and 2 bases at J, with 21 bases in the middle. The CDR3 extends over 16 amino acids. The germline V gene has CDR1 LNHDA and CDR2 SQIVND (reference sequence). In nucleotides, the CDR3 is TGTGCCAGCGAATACCGGGACCCCGCTCACACAGATACGCAGTATTTT. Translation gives CASEYRDPAHTDTQYF.

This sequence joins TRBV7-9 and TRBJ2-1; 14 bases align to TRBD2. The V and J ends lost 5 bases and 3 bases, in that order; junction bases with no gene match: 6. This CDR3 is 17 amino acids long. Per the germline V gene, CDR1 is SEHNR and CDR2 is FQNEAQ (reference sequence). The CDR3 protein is CASSPRLAGGYYNEQFF. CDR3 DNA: TGTGCCAGCAGCCCCCGACTAGCGGGAGGGTACTACAATGAGCAGTTCTTC.

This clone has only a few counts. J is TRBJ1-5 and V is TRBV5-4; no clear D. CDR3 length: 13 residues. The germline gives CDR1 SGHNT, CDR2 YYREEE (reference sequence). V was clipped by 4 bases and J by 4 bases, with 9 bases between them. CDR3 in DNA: TGTGCCAGCAGCGGAGGGTTTAATCAGCCCCAGCATTTT. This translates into CASSGGFNQPQHF. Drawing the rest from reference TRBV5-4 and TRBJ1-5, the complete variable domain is ETGVTQSPTHLIKTRGQQVTLRCSSQSGHNTVSWYQQALGQGPQFIFQYYREEENGRGNFPPRFSGLQFPNYSSELNVNALELDDSALYLCASSGGFNQPQHFGDGTRLSIL.

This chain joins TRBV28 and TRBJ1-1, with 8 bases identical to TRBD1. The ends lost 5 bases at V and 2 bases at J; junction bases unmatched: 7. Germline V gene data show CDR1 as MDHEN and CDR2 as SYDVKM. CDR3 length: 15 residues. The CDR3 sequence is CASSVIDRGNTEAFF. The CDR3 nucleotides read TGTGCCAGCAGTGTGATAGACAGGGGAAACACTGAAGCTTTCTTT.